The clone carrying this T cell receptor (beta chain) has only a few counts. The sample originates from a study of blood T cells in healthy people across ages. Sample-barcoded 5' priming and a J-beta primer mix drove a second PCR of roughly 7 to 11 cycles. Every single cDNA molecule received a tag from a template-switch adaptor with 12 random nucleotides. TCRdb ran MiXCR on the 5' RACE reads and lists one entry per CDR3 protein. There are over 1.5 million distinct CDR3 sequences in the sample; around half occur only once, and approximately 2.1% lies in the top ten. Peripheral blood samples of 9 to 10 milliliters were drawn from each donor. Germline V CDR1 and CDR2: SGHDN, FVKESK. This CDR3 is built from 15 residues. With 3 bases clipped from V and 7 bases from J, the junction kept 9 bases outside the gene matches.

The clonotype was recovered from a woman aged 40 to 49 in good health. The sequenced material came from blood. The chain employs TRBV14 and TRBJ2-1; 7 nucleotides align to TRBD1. The CDR3 loop is CASSQRVTGWNEQFF. The CDR3 bases are TGTGCCAGCAGCCAGCGCGTGACAGGGTGGAATGAGCAGTTCTTC.